One and the same sample provided the 17 T cell receptor beta chains below, sequenced in a study of glioma-infiltrating T cells (dated by TCRdb to the mid-2010s). The listed sequencing device is Illumina MiSeq. TCR alpha and beta CDR3 regions were amplified with the iRepertoire nested amplicon-rescue multiplex PCR (arm-PCR) platform from RNA. TCRdb trimmed the raw reads at Q25, called clones with MiXCR and kept productive beta chains. Each entry merges the rows of one CDR3 protein and shows their most common DNA and genes. Within this sample are about 200,000 distinct CDR3 sequences, with 32% of them counted one time only. The top ten hold 20% to 25% of the sample. Input material: glioma tissue, nonneoplastic brain tissue, or PBMCs (not recorded which). These receptor sequences come from a human donor with low-grade glioma or glioblastoma, undergoing nonglioma brain surgery, or in good health (not recorded which).

The sample holds a few counts of this clonotype. J is TRBJ2-1 and V is TRBV11-1, with D hard to call. From germline, CDR1 is SGHAT and CDR2 FQDESV (reference sequence). This CDR3 has 16 amino acids. Deletions cut 5 bases from V and 4 bases from J, with 18 bases between. CDR3 loop: CASSPGSSLVYNEQFF. The DNA of the CDR3 is TGTGCCAGCAGCCCCGGATCGTCCTTAGTATACAATGAGCAGTTCTTC.

V and J are TRBV3-1 and TRBJ2-7; D is unresolved. This CDR3 has 14 amino acids. The V and J ends lost 5 bases and 0 bases respectively, with 11 bases between them. The V gene's germline CDR1 is LGHDT and CDR2 YNNKEL (reference sequence). The CDR3 loop reads CASSYSRNSYEQYF. CDR3 in DNA: TGTGCCAGCAGCTATAGCCGGAACTCCTACGAGCAGTACTTC.

There are many counts of this clonotype. This chain links TRBV5-4 with TRBJ2-7; 9 bases agree with TRBD1. In germline, CDR1 is SGHNT, CDR2 YYREEE (reference sequence). The trim removed 4 bases at V and 11 bases at J, leaving 7 bases unmatched. The CDR3 is 12 residues long. In DNA, the CDR3 is TGTGCCAGCAGCGCCCCCGGGACAGGGAAGTACTTC. Its translation is CASSAPGTGKYF.

Of note for this clonotype: A much larger clone differs from this one at a single base, so this may be a read error. This chain links TRBV7-2 with TRBJ1-5; possible D gene TRBD1, 5 bases. CDR1 SGHTA and CDR2 FQGNSA come from the germline V gene. The V gene lost 2 bases and the J gene lost 5 bases, with 16 bases spanning the gap. The CDR3 sequence is 16 residues long. Here the CDR3 DNA reads TGTGCCAGCAGCTTAAATAGGGGAGGGACCGATCAGCCCCAGCATTTT. Translating it yields CASSLNRGGTDQPQHF.

This chain links TRBV9 with TRBJ1-2; no clear D. From germline, CDR1 is SGDLS and CDR2 YYNGEE. This CDR3 comprises 15 residues. V lost 4 bases to trimming and J lost 3 bases, with 16 bases between them. CDR3 DNA sequence: TGTGCCAGCAGCTCCCGACCGTGTAAGGACTATGGCTACACCTTC. As protein: CASSSRPCKDYGYTF. Looking up the rest from reference TRBV9 and TRBJ1-2 gives the full variable domain: DSGVTQTPKHLITATGQRVTLRCSPRSGDLSVYWYQQSLDQGLQFLIQYYNGEERAKGNILERFSAQQFPDLHSELNLSSLELGDSALYFCASSSRPCKDYGYTFGSGTRLTVV.

This clonotype was detected a few times. The V gene is TRBV5-1, the J gene TRBJ2-1, with D tentatively TRBD2 (5 bases). V was shortened by 3 bases and J by 0 bases, with 13 bases between the two germline ends. Germline CDR1 SGHRS, CDR2 YFSETQ. CDR3 length: 16 residues. CDR3 loop: CASSSGLLSSYNEQFF. DNA for the CDR3: TGCGCCAGCAGCTCCGGACTCTTGAGCTCCTACAATGAGCAGTTCTTC.

A remark on this clonotype: A read error may explain this, as a much larger clone is one base away. The chain employs TRBV28 and TRBJ2-7, with 12 nucleotides matching TRBD1. The CDR3 consists of 16 residues. The germline V gene encodes CDR1 MDHEN and CDR2 SYDVKM. This CDR3 is CASSFPTGTGGYEQHF. The CDR3 DNA sequence: TGTGCCAGCAGTTTCCCAACCGGGACAGGGGGCTACGAGCAGCACTTC.

The rearrangement links TRBV15 to TRBJ2-7; TRBD2 matches 9 bases. CDR1 is LNHNV, CDR2 YYDKDF, per germline (reference sequence). The trim removed 3 bases at V and 5 bases at J, leaving 8 bases unmatched. The CDR3 has 15 amino acids. As DNA, the CDR3 is TGTGCCACCAGCAGTCTAGCGGGACTTTACAACGAGCAGTACTTC. Translation gives CATSSLAGLYNEQYF.

This clonotype was observed a handful of times. This could be a read error, since a much larger clone is one nucleotide away. The CDR3 DNA follows: TGTGCCAGCAGTTCCCCCTCTCCGGGACCAGCGGTTAATGAGCAGTTCTTC. Translation: CASSSPSPGPAVNEQFF. The rearrangement links TRBV28 to TRBJ2-1; D possibly matches TRBD1 or TRBD2 (5 bases each). With 4 bases removed from V and 7 bases from J, the gap between germline ends came to 23 bases. The CDR3 has 17 amino acids. The V gene's germline CDR1 is MDHEN and CDR2 SYDVKM. The full variable domain, completed using reference TRBV28 and TRBJ2-1, is DVKVTQSSRYLVKRTGEKVFLECVQDMDHENMFWYRQDPGLGLRLIYFSYDVKMKEKGDIPEGYSVSREKKERFSLILESASTNQTSMYLCASSSPSPGPAVNEQFFGPGTRLTVL.

This clonotype occurred many times. The gene calls are TRBV2 and TRBJ1-1; 8 positions agree with TRBD1. Germline CDR1 SNHLY, CDR2 FYNNEI. The V gene end was trimmed by 7 bases and the J gene end by 5 bases; junction bases not matched to a gene: 9. This CDR3 contains 14 residues. The CDR3 coding sequence is TGTGCCAGCACTTTAGGACAGGGAAGAACTGAAGCTTTCTTT. It specifies CASTLGQGRTEAFF.

Remarks on this clonotype: One junction end does not reproduce the germline sequence, and a read error may be involved. The rearrangement joins TRBV6-1 to TRBJ2-1; 8 bases are shared with TRBD1. In germline, CDR1 is MNHNS, CDR2 SASEGT. The CDR3 covers 15 residues. The CDR3 nucleotides are TGTGCCATCAGTGAGTCGCAAGACAGGGGCAATGAGCAGTTCTTC. This encodes CAISESQDRGNEQFF.

The sample holds many counts of this clonotype. This chain uses TRBV7-2 with TRBJ2-4, with D possibly matching TRBD2 (6 bases). This CDR3 is built from 15 residues. Germline CDR1 reads SGHTA; CDR2 reads FQGNSA. The V and J ends lost 1 base and 8 bases respectively, with 15 bases between them. CDR3: CASSLGLRGGDIQYF. CDR3 nucleotides: TGTGCCAGCAGCTTAGGGTTGCGGGGAGGCGACATTCAGTACTTC.

In this sample, this clonotype turned up many times. CDR3 in DNA: TGTGCCAGCAGCTTAGTAGCGGGAGGGCCGAGGGAGCAGTACTTC. This translates into CASSLVAGGPREQYF. The chain combines TRBV7-6 with TRBJ2-7, with 11 nucleotides matching TRBD2. Losses at the gene ends were 1 base for V and 7 bases for J; bases not matched to a gene: 6. This CDR3 has 15 residues. CDR1 and CDR2 from the germline V gene are SGHVS and FNYEAQ.

This clonotype was picked up many times. CDR3 nucleotides: TGTGCCAGCAGTTTATCAGACTATGGCTACACCTTC. This translates into CASSLSDYGYTF. The chain carries TRBV12-3 or TRBV12-4 and TRBJ1-2; no clear D gene. The V end lost 2 bases, the J end lost 3 bases, and 4 bases lay between the germline ends. CDR3 length equals 12 residues.

This clonotype occurred a few times. V gene TRBV9 combines with J gene TRBJ1-3; D is unclear. V gave up 6 bases and J gave up 0 bases, with 7 bases separating them. Germline lookup yields CDR1 SGDLS and CDR2 YYNGEE. The CDR3 length is 13 residues. CDR3 region: CASTPYSGNTIYF. CDR3 DNA: TGTGCCAGCACCCCTTACTCTGGAAACACCATATATTTT. The full variable domain, with the rest looked up from reference TRBV9 and TRBJ1-3, is DSGVTQTPKHLITATGQRVTLRCSPRSGDLSVYWYQQSLDQGLQFLIQYYNGEERAKGNILERFSAQQFPDLHSELNLSSLELGDSALYFCASTPYSGNTIYFGEGSWLTVV.

This clonotype appeared many times. V and J are TRBV4-2 and TRBJ1-5; D might be TRBD1 (5 bases). The CDR3 covers 14 residues. Trimming removed 3 bases at V and 3 bases at J, with 9 bases between. Germline V gene lookup returns CDR1 LGHNA and CDR2 YNFKEQ. CDR3: CASSQGTDNQPQHF. The CDR3 DNA reads TGTGCCAGCAGCCAGGGGACCGACAATCAGCCCCAGCATTTT.

As regards this clonotype: At one boundary the junction diverges from the germline segment, which might be a read error. The chain employs TRBV3-1 and TRBJ2-1; the D gene is possibly TRBD2 (6 bases). Germline assignment: CDR1 LGHDT and CDR2 YNNKEL (reference sequence). This CDR3 is built from 16 residues. The chain's CDR3 is CASRQDREIADNEQFF. Here the CDR3 DNA reads TGTGCCAGCAGACAAGATAGGGAAATAGCGGACAATGAGCAGTTCTTC.